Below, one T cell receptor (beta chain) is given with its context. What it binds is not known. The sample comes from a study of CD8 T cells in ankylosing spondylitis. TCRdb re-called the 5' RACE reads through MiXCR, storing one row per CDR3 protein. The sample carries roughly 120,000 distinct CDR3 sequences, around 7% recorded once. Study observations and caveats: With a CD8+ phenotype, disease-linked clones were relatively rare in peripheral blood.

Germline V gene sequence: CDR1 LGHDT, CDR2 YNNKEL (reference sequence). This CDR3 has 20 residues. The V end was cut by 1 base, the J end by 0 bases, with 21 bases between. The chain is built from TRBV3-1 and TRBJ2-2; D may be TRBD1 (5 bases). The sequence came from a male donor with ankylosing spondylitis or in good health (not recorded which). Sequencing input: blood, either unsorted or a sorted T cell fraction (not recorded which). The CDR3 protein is CASSQVWGSKTDANTGELFF. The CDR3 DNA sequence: TGTGCCAGCAGCCAAGTCTGGGGCTCAAAAACCGACGCGAACACCGGGGAGCTGTTTTTT.